The next 8 T cell receptor beta chains were all read from a single sample in a study of OX40 agonist ivuxolimab in advanced cancers. Repertoires were generated with immunoSEQ multiplex PCR, while TCRdb's copy carries only in-frame clones and drops some. The sample holds tens of thousands of clones, 87% seen once. The sample consisted of CD4+ or CD8+ T cells sorted from blood, taken in a trial of the OX40 agonist ivuxolimab. Every receptor here comes from an adult with an advanced solid tumor such as melanoma, head and neck, liver or kidney cancer.

The gene calls are TRBV19 and TRBJ1-1; the D is unclear. Germline loops: CDR1 LNHDA, CDR2 SQIVND (reference sequence). V was cut by 2 bases and J by 2 bases, with 6 bases left in between. This CDR3 is 13 amino acids long. The CDR3 is CASSIIGNTEAFF. CDR3 in DNA: TGTGCCAGTAGTATAATTGGTAACACTGAAGCTTTCTTT.

The CDR3, as DNA: TGTGCCAGCAGAGAGAGGGGGGGACTCTCTGGGGCCAACGTCCTGACTTTC. As protein: CASRERGGLSGANVLTF. The rearrangement joins TRBV5-6 to TRBJ2-6, with D perhaps TRBD2 (7 bases). The germline gives CDR1 SGHDT, CDR2 YYEEEE. The length of the CDR3 is 17 residues. V lost 5 bases and J 0 bases, leaving 15 bases between the germline ends.

CDR3 DNA sequence: TGTGCCAGCAGCCGGGGACTCTCCTACGAGCAGTACTTC. It codes for CASSRGLSYEQYF. The rearrangement joins TRBV4-2 to TRBJ2-7, with D tentatively TRBD2 (6 bases). V was pared by 4 bases and J by 0 bases, with 7 bases between. Germline V gene data show CDR1 as LGHNA and CDR2 as YNFKEQ. CDR3 length: 13 amino acids.

This rearrangement joins TRBV11-2 to TRBJ2-5, with D unclear. The J call is uncertain, as TRBJ2-7 better fits the DNA end. This CDR3 contains 14 residues. The germline V gene has CDR1 SGHAT and CDR2 FQNNGV. In DNA, the CDR3 is TGTGCCAGCAGCTTAGGCTTAAGGGTTGCCGAGCAGTACTTC. Translated: CASSLGLRVAEQYF.

DNA for the CDR3: TGTGCCAGCAGACCGAGCCCGGGAAGGGGGAACACTGAAGCTTTCTTT. This codes for CASRPSPGRGNTEAFF. The chain carries TRBV28 and TRBJ1-1, with a weak D call TRBD1 (5 bases). CDR1 MDHEN and CDR2 SYDVKM come from the germline V gene. This CDR3 has 16 residues. Trimming cost V 6 bases and J 1 base, with 18 bases left between them.

This clone was counted a single time. The chain links TRBV18 to TRBJ2-1; 7 nucleotides align to TRBD1. Germline trimming cut 3 bases from V and 6 bases from J; bases unmatched to any gene: 14. CDR1 is KGHSH, CDR2 LQKENI, per germline. This CDR3 comprises 17 residues. CDR3 DNA: TGTGCCAGCTCACCTAGACAGGGTCAGAGTTCTAGCAATGAGCAGTTCTTC. It encodes CASSPRQGQSSSNEQFF.

The chain is built from TRBV4-1 and TRBJ2-1, with TRBD2 identical over 12 bases. Germline values: CDR1 MGHRA, CDR2 YSYEKL. V trimming: 2 bases; J trimming: 3 bases; junction bases outside the gene matches: 5. The CDR3 has 17 residues. This CDR3 reads CASSQRLAGVNYNEQFF. The CDR3 DNA sequence: TGCGCCAGCAGCCAAAGACTAGCGGGAGTAAACTACAATGAGCAGTTCTTC.

The chain couples TRBV5-8 to TRBJ2-6, with D unresolved. V was trimmed by 5 bases and J by 0 bases, leaving 3 bases between them. CDR3 length: 13 residues. The germline V gene has CDR1 SGHTS and CDR2 YDEGEE. The CDR3 DNA reads as TGTGCCAGCAGGGTCTCTGGGGCCAACGTCCTGACTTTC. It yields the protein CASRVSGANVLTF.